The T cell receptor beta chain under discussion was sequenced for a study of shared clonotypes between healthy human individuals. TCRdb's copy holds only in-frame clones and misses some; the assay was immunoSEQ multiplex PCR. Of some 2,400,000 clones detected, 90% to 96% appear once; the ten largest clones hold around 0.13%. Trimming cost V 2 bases and J 2 bases, with 8 bases left between them. CDR3 length: 14 residues. Germline V gives CDR1 MNHNS, CDR2 SASEGT. The TCR was taken from a man aged 18 to 29 in good health. This chain connects TRBV6-1 to TRBJ2-3, with D unresolved. The sample consisted of naive CD4+ T cells sorted from blood. Subset meaning: CD45RA+ positively selected. The CDR3 sequence is CASSESKATDTQYF. For the CDR3, the DNA is TGTGCCAGCAGTGAATCCAAGGCCACAGATACGCAGTATTTT.